This TCR beta chain was found in a study of blood T cell repertoires in COVID-19. Across the study: T cells, B-cell-depleted T cells, or PBMCs provided the cDNA or gDNA that served as material.

Authors' methods: For nucleated cells, counts were estimated from reference gene primer amplification. Some clones are missing from TCRdb's copy, which holds only in-frame ones; the method was immunoSEQ multiplex PCR. For V, J and clone size, that table is used; D and trimming come from the DNA. Of tens of thousands of clones listed, 79% were seen once; the top ten hold less than 5.5%. The CDR3 is 16 residues long. The V gene's germline CDR1 is SGHTA and CDR2 FQGNSA. Trimming removed 4 bases from V and 4 bases from J; junction bases left unmatched: 10. The receptor's source is an elderly woman with active or convalescent COVID-19. The specimen sequenced was peripheral blood. This chain uses TRBV7-2 with TRBJ2-3; 8 bases match TRBD2. The CDR3 DNA follows: TGTGCCAGCAGCTCCGTAGCGGGATTTCTCGCAGATACGCAGTATTTT. Translation gives CASSSVAGFLADTQYF. The full variable domain, with the rest looked up from reference TRBV7-2 and TRBJ2-3, is GAGVSQSPSNKVTEKGKDVELRCDPISGHTALYWYRQSLGQGLEFLIYFQGNSAPDKSGLPSDRFSAERTGGSVSTLTIQRTQQEDSAVYLCASSSVAGFLADTQYFGPGTRLTVL.